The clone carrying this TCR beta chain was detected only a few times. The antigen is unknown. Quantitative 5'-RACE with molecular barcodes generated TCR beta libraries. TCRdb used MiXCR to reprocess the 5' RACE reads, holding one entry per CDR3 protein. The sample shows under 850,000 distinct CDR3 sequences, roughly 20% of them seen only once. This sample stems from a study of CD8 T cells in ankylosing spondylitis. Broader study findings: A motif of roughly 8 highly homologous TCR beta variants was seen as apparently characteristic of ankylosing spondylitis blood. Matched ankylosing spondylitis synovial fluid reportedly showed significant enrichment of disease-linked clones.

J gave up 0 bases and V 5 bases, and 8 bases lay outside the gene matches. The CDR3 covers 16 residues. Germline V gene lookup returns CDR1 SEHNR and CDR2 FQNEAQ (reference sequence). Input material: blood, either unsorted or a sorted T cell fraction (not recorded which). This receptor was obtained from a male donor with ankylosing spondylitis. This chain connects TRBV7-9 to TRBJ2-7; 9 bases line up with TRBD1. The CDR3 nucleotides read TGTGCCAGCAGCCAGGGACAGGGCATGAGCTCCTACGAGCAGTACTTC. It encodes CASSQGQGMSSYEQYF.